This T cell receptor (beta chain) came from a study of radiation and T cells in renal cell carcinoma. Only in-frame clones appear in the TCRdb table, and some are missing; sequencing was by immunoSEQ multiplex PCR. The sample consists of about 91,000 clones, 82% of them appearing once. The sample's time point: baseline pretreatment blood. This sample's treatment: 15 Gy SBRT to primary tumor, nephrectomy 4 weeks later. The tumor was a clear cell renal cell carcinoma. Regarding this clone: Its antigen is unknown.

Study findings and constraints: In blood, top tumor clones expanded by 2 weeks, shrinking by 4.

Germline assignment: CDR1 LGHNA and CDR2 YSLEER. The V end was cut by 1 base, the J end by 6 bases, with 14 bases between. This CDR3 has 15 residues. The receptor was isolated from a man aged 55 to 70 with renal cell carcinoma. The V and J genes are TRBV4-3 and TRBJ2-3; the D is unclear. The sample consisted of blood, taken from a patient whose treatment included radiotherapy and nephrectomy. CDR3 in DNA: TGCGCCAGCAGCCAAGGCCACTCCTCGTCCGATACGCAGTATTTT. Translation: CASSQGHSSSDTQYF.